This TCR beta chain was observed in a study of spatial heterogeneity in lung cancer. TCRdb itself ran the 5' RACE reads through MiXCR, one entry per CDR3 protein. The sample records under 150,000 distinct CDR3 sequences, approximately 11% being singletons. Time point specified: blood at routine non-recurrence follow-up after resection. The germline V and J ends were trimmed by 5 bases and 7 bases, with 14 bases remaining between them. Looked up from germline, CDR1 is LGHDT and CDR2 is YNNKEL (reference sequence). The length of the CDR3 is 13 residues. The chain joins TRBV3-1 to TRBJ1-2, with D hard to call. Source: PBMCs, taken at follow-up. The source is a female donor with early-stage non-small cell lung cancer. The CDR3 region is CASSEGNTGGYTF. The CDR3 DNA reads TGTGCCAGCAGCGAGGGAAACACGGGTGGCTACACCTTC.